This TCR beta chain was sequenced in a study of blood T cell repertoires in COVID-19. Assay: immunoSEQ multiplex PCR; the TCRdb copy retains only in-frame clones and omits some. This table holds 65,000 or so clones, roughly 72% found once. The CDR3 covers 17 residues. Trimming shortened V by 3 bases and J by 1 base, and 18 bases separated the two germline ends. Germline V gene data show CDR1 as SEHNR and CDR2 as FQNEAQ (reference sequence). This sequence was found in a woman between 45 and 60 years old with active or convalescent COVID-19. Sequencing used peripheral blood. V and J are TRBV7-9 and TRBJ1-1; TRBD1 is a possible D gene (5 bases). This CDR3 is CASSFGYANRQNTEAFF. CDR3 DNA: TGTGCCAGCAGCTTCGGGTATGCGAACAGGCAGAACACTGAAGCTTTCTTT.